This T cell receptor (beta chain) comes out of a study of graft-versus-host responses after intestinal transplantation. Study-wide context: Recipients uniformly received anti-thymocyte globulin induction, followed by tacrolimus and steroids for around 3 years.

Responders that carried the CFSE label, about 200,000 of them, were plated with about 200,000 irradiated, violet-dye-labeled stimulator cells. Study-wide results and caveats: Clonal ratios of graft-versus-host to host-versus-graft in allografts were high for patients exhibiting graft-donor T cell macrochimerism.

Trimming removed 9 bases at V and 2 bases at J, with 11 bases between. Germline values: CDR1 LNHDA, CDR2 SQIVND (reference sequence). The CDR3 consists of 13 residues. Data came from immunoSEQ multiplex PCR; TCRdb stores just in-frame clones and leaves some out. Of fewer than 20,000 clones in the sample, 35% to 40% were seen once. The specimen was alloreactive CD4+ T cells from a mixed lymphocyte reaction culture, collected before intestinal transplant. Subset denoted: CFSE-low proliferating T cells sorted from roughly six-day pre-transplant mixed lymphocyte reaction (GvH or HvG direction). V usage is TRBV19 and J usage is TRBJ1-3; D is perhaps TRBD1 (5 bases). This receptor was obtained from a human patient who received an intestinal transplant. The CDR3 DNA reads TGTGCCAGCAGGGTTGACACTGGAAACACCATATATTTT. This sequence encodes CASRVDTGNTIYF.